This entry features one T cell receptor (beta chain) sequence. Its antigen is undetermined. The J segment lost 2 bases and the V segment lost 0 bases, leaving 10 bases of the junction unmatched. The CDR3 sequence is 18 residues long. Germline lookup yields CDR1 SGHVS and CDR2 FQNEAQ. This sample was taken from a study of cytomegalovirus exposure and HLA in healthy donors. PCR involved 60 Vbeta and 13 Jbeta primers. TCRdb's copy holds only in-frame clones and misses some; the assay was immunoSEQ multiplex PCR. The sample has some 84,000 clones. Study findings and constraints: A classifier reportedly called cytomegalovirus status with high sensitivity and specificity.

The chain combines TRBV7-8 with TRBJ2-7; 10 bases agree with TRBD2. What was sequenced was PBMCs. The sequence was collected from a man aged 45 to 65 in good health and CMV-seronegative. CDR3 loop: CASSLALGLAGDPYEQYF. CDR3 nucleotides: TGTGCCAGCAGCTTAGCGTTAGGGCTAGCGGGGGATCCCTACGAGCAGTACTTC.